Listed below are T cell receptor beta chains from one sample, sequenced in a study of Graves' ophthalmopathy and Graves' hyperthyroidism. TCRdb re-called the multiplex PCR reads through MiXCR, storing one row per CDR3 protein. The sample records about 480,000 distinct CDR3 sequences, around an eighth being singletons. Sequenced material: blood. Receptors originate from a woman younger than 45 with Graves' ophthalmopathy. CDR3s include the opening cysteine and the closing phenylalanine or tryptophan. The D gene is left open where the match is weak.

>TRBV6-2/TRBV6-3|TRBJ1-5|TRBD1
CASSRQGTSNQPQHF
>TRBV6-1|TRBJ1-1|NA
CASTRIGFNTEAFF
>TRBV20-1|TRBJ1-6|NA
CSARGSTAANSPLHF
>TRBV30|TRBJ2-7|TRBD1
CAWSVLGQVTYEQYF
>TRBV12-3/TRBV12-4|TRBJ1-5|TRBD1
CASSLNLGTGAGQPQHF
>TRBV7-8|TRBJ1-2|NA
CASSLADRLYGYTF
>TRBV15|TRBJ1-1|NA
CATSRDGAHQGGAFF
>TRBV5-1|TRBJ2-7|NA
CASSTLGDEQYF
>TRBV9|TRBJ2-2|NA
CAGSVTGTNTGELFF
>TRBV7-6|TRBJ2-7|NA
CASSAASGSSYEQYF
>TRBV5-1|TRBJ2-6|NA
CASSLPHRSGANVLTF
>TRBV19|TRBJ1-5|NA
CASSIRLPDVSNQPQHF